This TCR beta chain was captured by sequencing in a study of T cells in Graves' hyperthyroidism and ophthalmopathy. The study's findings and limits: Blood samples included most of the expanded thyroid clonotypes exceeding 0.001. Ophthalmopathy and stable hyperthyroidism were told apart by a 13 V-J model.

Researchers barred patients who had uncontrolled infection, other autoimmune disease, pregnancy or lactation. Orbital computed tomography, thyroid ultrasound, serum thyroxine and TRAb, and clinical symptoms together informed the diagnoses. J lost 5 bases, V lost 4 bases, and 6 bases had no gene match. This CDR3 is built from 13 residues. Germline CDR1 is DFQATT and CDR2 is SNEGSKA (reference sequence). This clonotype has just one count. Antigen unknown. There were TCR beta CDR3 regions amplified from RNA transcripts. First-round RT-PCR of the TCR CDR3 relied on the HTBI primer set. MiXCR was run by TCRdb on the multiplex PCR reads, yielding one entry per CDR3 protein. The data contain roughly 500,000 distinct CDR3 sequences, around 42% of them singletons.

Specimen: peripheral blood or thyroid tissue (not recorded which). The receptor was derived from an adult woman with Graves' disease, either hyperthyroidism or ophthalmopathy (not recorded which). The chain recombines TRBV20-1 with TRBJ1-2; 8 nucleotides agree with TRBD1. DNA of the CDR3: TGCAGTGCTACTTCGACAGGGGTATATGGCTACACCTTC. Translated: CSATSTGVYGYTF.